The 27 T cell receptor beta chains listed next were all sequenced from one sample in a study of cytomegalovirus exposure and HLA in healthy donors. In the PCR, 60 Vbeta and 13 Jbeta primers were used. Sequencing used immunoSEQ multiplex PCR; TCRdb keeps in-frame clones, though not all of them. The data contain some 70,000 clones, roughly 83% of them singletons. The specimen was PBMCs. Receptors originate from a woman in her forties or fifties in good health and CMV-seronegative.

The V call is TRBV5-6, the J call TRBJ2-1; the match to TRBD1 covers 10 bases. CDR1 SGHDT and CDR2 YYEEEE come from the germline V gene. J lost 3 bases, V lost 4 bases, and 4 bases had no gene match. This CDR3 contains 15 residues. The DNA of the CDR3 is TGTGCCAGCAGCCGACAGGGGGCAATCTACAATGAGCAGTTCTTC. It is translated as CASSRQGAIYNEQFF.

The gene calls are TRBV5-8 and TRBJ2-1; 9 bases are shared with TRBD2. Germline CDR1 and CDR2: SGHTS and YDEGEE. The J segment lost 0 bases and the V segment lost 4 bases, leaving 14 bases of the junction unmatched. This CDR3 is 19 amino acids long. As DNA, the CDR3 is TGTGCCAGCAGCCCCCCTTGGCGGGTTAGCGGGAGCTCCTACAATGAGCAGTTCTTC. Amino acid sequence: CASSPPWRVSGSSYNEQFF.

The chain is built from TRBV5-8 and TRBJ2-1; 15 nucleotides match TRBD2. CDR1 is SGHTS, CDR2 YDEGEE, per germline. V gave up 1 base and J gave up 1 base; unmatched junction bases: 9. This CDR3 comprises 20 residues. CDR3 sequence reads: CASSLWGLAGGPISYNEQFF. The CDR3 DNA sequence: TGTGCCAGCAGCTTGTGGGGACTAGCGGGAGGACCGATATCCTACAATGAGCAGTTCTTC.

The rearrangement joins TRBV29-1 to TRBJ1-3; 9 bases align to TRBD1. J gave up 2 bases and V 5 bases, and 7 bases lay outside the gene matches. This CDR3 comprises 15 residues. Germline assignment: CDR1 SQVTM and CDR2 ANQGSEA. This chain's CDR3 is CSVSPGQGTGNTIYF. The CDR3 DNA reads TGCAGCGTTTCCCCGGGACAGGGAACTGGAAACACCATATATTTT.

V usage is TRBV9 and J usage is TRBJ1-1; the match to TRBD1 covers 7 bases. V lost 3 bases, J lost 3 bases, and 11 bases stayed unmatched. The CDR3 spans 16 residues. CDR1 SGDLS and CDR2 YYNGEE come from the germline V gene. CDR3 in amino acids: CASSGGQVLKDTEAFF. The CDR3 nucleotides are TGTGCCAGCAGCGGCGGACAGGTTTTAAAGGACACTGAAGCTTTCTTT.

The rearrangement uses TRBV4-3 and TRBJ1-1; unclear D gene. The germline V gene has CDR1 LGHNA and CDR2 YSLEER. V was clipped by 1 base and J by 5 bases, with 2 bases between them. The CDR3 covers 11 residues. CDR3 sequence (DNA): TGCGCCAGCAGCCAAGCAACTGAAGCTTTCTTT. Protein product: CASSQATEAFF.

The rearrangement uses TRBV5-1 and TRBJ1-2; the match to TRBD1 covers 9 bases. The CDR3 totals 15 residues. The germline V gene encodes CDR1 SGHRS and CDR2 YFSETQ. Trimming at V came to 3 bases and at J to 0 bases, leaving 3 bases not matched to a gene. CDR3 in amino acids: CASSSRQGANYGYTF. As DNA, the CDR3 is TGCGCCAGCAGCTCCCGACAGGGGGCTAACTATGGCTACACCTTC.

The J gene is TRBJ1-2, the V gene TRBV4-2, with D possibly matching TRBD1 (5 bases). In germline, CDR1 is LGHNA, CDR2 YNFKEQ. Trimming took 3 bases from V and 4 from J, leaving 12 bases between them. CDR3 size: 14 residues. CDR3 region: CASSQETEFYGYTF. CDR3 nucleotide sequence: TGTGCCAGCAGCCAGGAGACAGAGTTCTATGGCTACACCTTC.

The V and J genes are TRBV28 and TRBJ2-7; D uncertain. V lost 3 bases and J lost 0, with 12 bases in between. The length of the CDR3 is 15 residues. Germline lookup yields CDR1 MDHEN and CDR2 SYDVKM. The DNA for the CDR3 is TGTGCCAGCAGTTTGCCGGTTCTGAGCTCCTACGAGCAGTACTTC. Translation gives CASSLPVLSSYEQYF.

The J gene is TRBJ1-3, the V gene TRBV19; TRBD1 matches 7 bases. The CDR3 covers 13 residues. V was pared by 7 bases and J by 6 bases, with 6 bases of the junction left unmatched. Germline loops: CDR1 LNHDA, CDR2 SQIVND (reference sequence). This CDR3 reads CASTPDRLNTIYF. The CDR3 DNA reads as TGTGCCAGTACTCCGGACAGGCTAAACACCATATATTTT.

This clone came up once. The chain uses TRBV2 and TRBJ2-7; 10 bases line up with TRBD1. The CDR3 spans 13 residues. Losses at the gene ends were 4 bases for V and 4 bases for J; bases not matched to a gene: 1. Germline CDR1 SNHLY, CDR2 FYNNEI. The CDR3 sequence: CASSGTGGYEQYV. CDR3 bases: TGTGCCAGCAGTGGGACAGGGGGTTACGAGCAGTACGTC.

The DNA of the CDR3 is TGTGCCAGCAGCGTAGGGACAGGCTTGAAAAGCTCTGGAAACACCATATATTTT. It is translated as CASSVGTGLKSSGNTIYF. The chain couples TRBV9 to TRBJ1-3, with TRBD1 identical over 7 bases. V was clipped by 0 bases and J by 0 bases; unmatched bases: 9. The CDR3 has 18 amino acids. Germline CDR1 SGDLS, CDR2 YYNGEE.

The chain is built from TRBV30 and TRBJ1-1; no firm D call. Trimming stripped 2 bases from V and 1 base from J, with 14 bases between. This CDR3 has 15 amino acids. The germline V gene encodes CDR1 GTSNPN and CDR2 SVGIG (reference sequence). The CDR3 coding sequence is TGTGCCTGGAGTCGCGGCCCCTCGGCGAACACTGAAGCTTTCTTT. Protein sequence: CAWSRGPSANTEAFF. Together with reference TRBV30 and TRBJ1-1, the CDR3 gives the full variable domain: SQTIHQWPATLVQPVGSPLSLECTVEGTSNPNLYWYRQAAGRGLQLLFYSVGIGQISSEVPQNLSASRPQDRQFILSSKKLLLSDSGFYLCAWSRGPSANTEAFFGQGTRLTVV.

The CDR3 sequence is CASSFLVSGRLTDTQYF. In nucleotides, the CDR3 is TGTGCCAGCAGCTTTTTGGTTAGCGGGAGGCTTACAGATACGCAGTATTTT. This sequence joins TRBV7-9 and TRBJ2-3, with TRBD2 matching 10 bases. Germline CDR1 SEHNR, CDR2 FQNEAQ (reference sequence). The V gene end was trimmed by 3 bases and the J gene end by 3 bases; junction bases not matched to a gene: 9. CDR3 size: 17 residues.

The V call is TRBV19, the J call TRBJ1-2; D perhaps matches TRBD1 (6 bases). Germline V gives CDR1 LNHDA, CDR2 SQIVND (reference sequence). Trimming cost V 8 bases and J 5 bases, with 18 bases left between them. The CDR3 totals 14 residues. The chain's CDR3 is CASSILQGSYGYTF. CDR3 coding DNA: TGTGCCAGTTCCATCCTACAGGGCAGTTATGGCTACACCTTC.

The rearrangement joins TRBV2 to TRBJ2-7; 8 nucleotides match TRBD1. Germline CDR1 SNHLY, CDR2 FYNNEI. The CDR3 runs 14 residues. CDR3 loop: CAMGRGRGSYEQYF. The CDR3 region has the DNA TGTGCTATGGGCAGGGGGCGTGGATCCTACGAGCAGTACTTC.

The chain uses TRBV6-1 and TRBJ1-5; possibly TRBD1 for D (5 bases). V was trimmed by 8 bases and J by 4 bases, leaving 9 bases between them. The CDR3 spans 12 residues. Germline assignment: CDR1 MNHNS and CDR2 SASEGT. This CDR3 is CASWGGNQPQHF. CDR3 coding DNA: TGTGCCAGCTGGGGGGGAAATCAGCCCCAGCATTTT.

The table lists this clone with a count of one. The chain uses TRBV7-2 and TRBJ2-1; 8 nucleotides match TRBD1. CDR1 and CDR2 from the germline V gene are SGHTA and FQGNSA. Trimming cost V 3 bases and J 4 bases; bases outside gene matches: 5. The CDR3 consists of 15 residues. Here the CDR3 DNA reads TGTGCCAGCAGCTTGAACAGGGGGTCTTACAATGAGCAGTTCTTC. Amino acid sequence: CASSLNRGSYNEQFF.

This clone was seen only a few times. The chain is built from TRBV7-3 and TRBJ2-2, with D perhaps matching TRBD2 (6 bases). Germline V gives CDR1 SGHTA, CDR2 FQGTGA. The V end lost 5 bases, the J end lost 6 bases, and 13 bases lay between the germline ends. The CDR3 loop spans 14 amino acids. This CDR3 is CASSPTGEAGELFF. The CDR3, as DNA: TGTGCCAGCAGCCCAACGGGGGAGGCCGGGGAGCTGTTTTTT. Full variable domain (remainder filled in from reference TRBV7-3 and TRBJ2-2): GAGVSQTPSNKVTEKGKYVELRCDPISGHTALYWYRQSLGQGPEFLIYFQGTGAADDSGLPNDRFFAVRPEGSVSTLKIQRTERGDSAVYLCASSPTGEAGELFFGEGSRLTVL.

Points on this clone: This specimen includes other DNA sequences encoding the same CDR3. J is TRBJ2-1 and V is TRBV29-1; TRBD2 matches 7 bases. CDR1 SQVTM and CDR2 ANQGSEA come from the germline V gene. The V and J ends lost 6 bases and 0 bases, in that order; junction bases with no gene match: 2. CDR3 length: 13 amino acids. The CDR3 DNA sequence: TGCAGCGTCGGGGGGTCCTCCTACAATGAGCAGTTCTTC. Protein: CSVGGSSYNEQFF.

V is TRBV19 and J is TRBJ2-1; 13 positions match TRBD2. V gave up 2 bases and J gave up 9 bases; unmatched junction bases: 7. The CDR3 is 16 amino acids. From germline, CDR1 is LNHDA and CDR2 SQIVND (reference sequence). DNA of the CDR3: TGTGCCAGTAGTATAAAGACTAGCGGGAGGTCGGTTGAGCAGTTCTTC. Translation: CASSIKTSGRSVEQFF. Combining the CDR3 with reference TRBV19 and TRBJ2-1 gives the whole variable domain DGGITQSPKYLFRKEGQNVTLSCEQNLNHDAMYWYRQDPGQGLRLIYYSQIVNDFQKGDIAEGYSVSREKKESFPLTVTSAQKNPTAFYLCASSIKTSGRSVEQFFGPGTRLTVL.

V is TRBV7-9 and J is TRBJ2-1; D gene unclear. The CDR3 runs to 12 residues. Looked up from germline, CDR1 is SEHNR and CDR2 is FQNEAQ (reference sequence). V lost 5 bases to trimming and J lost 6 bases, with 8 bases between them. The CDR3: CASSDIGNEQFF. CDR3 nucleotide sequence: TGTGCCAGCAGCGACATAGGCAATGAGCAGTTCTTC.

The chain is built from TRBV18 and TRBJ1-2, with TRBD1 matching over 7 bases. The CDR3 is 15 residues long. V lost 3 bases to trimming and J lost 3 bases; unmatched junction nucleotides: 7. Germline V gene data show CDR1 as KGHSH and CDR2 as LQKENI. The chain's CDR3 is CASSPAQGDYYGYTF. Written as DNA, the CDR3 is TGTGCCAGCTCACCGGCGCAGGGGGATTACTATGGCTACACCTTC.

This clone was counted a single time. The V and J genes are TRBV6-5 and TRBJ2-7, with TRBD2 matching over 7 bases. The CDR3 has 14 residues. The J segment lost 3 bases and the V segment lost 1 base, leaving 3 bases of the junction unmatched. Looked up from germline, CDR1 is MNHEY and CDR2 is SVGAGI. Here the CDR3 reads CASSYYGRNYEQYF. CDR3 nucleotides: TGTGCCAGCAGTTACTACGGGAGGAACTACGAGCAGTACTTC.

This chain joins TRBV7-8 and TRBJ2-1, with 8 bases aligning to TRBD1. V gave up 0 bases and J gave up 9 bases; unmatched junction bases: 13. Per germline, CDR1 SGHVS and CDR2 FQNEAQ. This CDR3 comprises 17 residues. This CDR3 reads CASSLAYRGQERLEQFF. The CDR3 region has the DNA TGTGCCAGCAGCTTAGCTTACCGGGGACAGGAAAGGCTTGAGCAGTTCTTC. The variable domain in full, with the rest retrieved from reference TRBV7-8 and TRBJ2-1, is GAGVSQSPRYKVAKRGQDVALRCDPISGHVSLFWYQQALGQGPEFLTYFQNEAQLDKSGLPSDRFFAERPEGSVSTLKIQRTQQEDSAVYLCASSLAYRGQERLEQFFGPGTRLTVL.

This clone was found a few times. The chain combines TRBV28 with TRBJ1-2; perhaps TRBD1 as D (5 bases). Between the trimmed V and J ends, which lost 7 bases and 2 bases, there was a span of 8 bases. The CDR3 extends over 12 amino acids. Germline-derived CDR1 and CDR2 are MDHEN and SYDVKM. The CDR3: CASNAGNYGYTF. CDR3 coding DNA: TGTGCCAGCAATGCAGGGAACTATGGCTACACCTTC.

V gene TRBV2 combines with J gene TRBJ2-7; 7 positions match TRBD1. Germline CDR1 is SNHLY and CDR2 is FYNNEI. V lost 8 bases to trimming and J lost 2 bases; unmatched junction nucleotides: 18. CDR3 length equals 17 residues. The chain's CDR3 is CASLAVLITDRAYEQYF. The CDR3 bases are TGTGCCAGCCTTGCGGTATTAATAACCGACAGGGCCTACGAGCAGTACTTC. The variable domain in full, completed from reference TRBV2 and TRBJ2-7, reads EPEVTQTPSHQVTQMGQEVILRCVPISNHLYFYWYRQILGQKVEFLVSFYNNEISEKSEIFDDQFSVERPDGSNFTLKIRSTKLEDSAMYFCASLAVLITDRAYEQYFGPGTRLTVT.